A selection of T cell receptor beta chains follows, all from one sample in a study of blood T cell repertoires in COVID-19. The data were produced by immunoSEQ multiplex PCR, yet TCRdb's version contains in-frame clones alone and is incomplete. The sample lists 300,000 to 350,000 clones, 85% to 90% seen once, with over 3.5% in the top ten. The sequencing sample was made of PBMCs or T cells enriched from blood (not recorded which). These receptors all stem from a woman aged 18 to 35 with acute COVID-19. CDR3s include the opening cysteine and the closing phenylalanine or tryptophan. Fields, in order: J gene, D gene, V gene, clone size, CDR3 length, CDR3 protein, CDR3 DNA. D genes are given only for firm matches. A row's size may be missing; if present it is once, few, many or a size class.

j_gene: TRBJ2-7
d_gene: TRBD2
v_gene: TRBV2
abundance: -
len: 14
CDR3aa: CASRSSGRFYEQYF
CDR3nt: TGTGCCAGCAGGTCTAGCGGGAGGTTCTACGAGCAGTACTTC

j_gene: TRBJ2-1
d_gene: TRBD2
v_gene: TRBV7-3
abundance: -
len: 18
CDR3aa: CASSLPSEGTGGTNEQFF
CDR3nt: TGTGCCAGCAGCTTACCGTCAGAAGGGACGGGAGGGACGAATGAGCAGTTCTTC

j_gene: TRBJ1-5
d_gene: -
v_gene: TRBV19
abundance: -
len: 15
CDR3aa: CASTPPHRPNQPQHF
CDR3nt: TGTGCCAGTACCCCCCCGCACAGGCCCAATCAGCCCCAGCATTTT

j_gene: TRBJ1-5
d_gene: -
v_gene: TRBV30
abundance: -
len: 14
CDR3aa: CAWSGGQINQPQHF
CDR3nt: TGTGCCTGGAGTGGCGGTCAGATCAATCAGCCCCAGCATTTT

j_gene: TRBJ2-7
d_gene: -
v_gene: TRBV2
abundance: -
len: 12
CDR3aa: CASTREVNEQYF
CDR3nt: TGTGCCAGCACCCGAGAGGTGAACGAGCAGTACTTC

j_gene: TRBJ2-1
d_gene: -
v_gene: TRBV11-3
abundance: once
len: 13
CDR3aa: CASRRSGYNEQFF
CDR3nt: TGTGCCAGCAGACGCAGCGGATACAATGAGCAGTTCTTC

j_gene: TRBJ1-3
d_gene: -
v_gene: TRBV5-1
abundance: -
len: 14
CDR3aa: CASSLYGAENTIYF
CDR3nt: TGCGCCAGCAGCTTGTACGGAGCGGAAAACACCATATATTTT

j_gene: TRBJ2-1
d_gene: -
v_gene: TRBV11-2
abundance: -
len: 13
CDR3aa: CASTPVGWDEQFF
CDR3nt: TGTGCCAGCACCCCGGTCGGGTGGGATGAGCAGTTCTTC

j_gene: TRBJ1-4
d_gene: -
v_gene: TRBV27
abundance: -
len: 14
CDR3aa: CASSSVASNEKLFF
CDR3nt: TGTGCCAGCAGTTCGGTTGCATCTAATGAAAAACTGTTTTTT

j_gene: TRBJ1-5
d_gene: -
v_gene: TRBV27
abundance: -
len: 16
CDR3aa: CASRLTSLLSNQPQHF
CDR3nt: TGTGCCAGCAGGCTCACCAGTTTACTAAGCAATCAGCCCCAGCATTTT

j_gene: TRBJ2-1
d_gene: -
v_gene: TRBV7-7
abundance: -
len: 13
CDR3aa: CASSLAPGGEQFF
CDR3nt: TGTGCTAGCAGCTTAGCGCCCGGAGGAGAGCAGTTCTTC

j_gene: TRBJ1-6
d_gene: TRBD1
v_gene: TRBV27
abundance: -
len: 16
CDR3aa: CASSLSRTGANSPLHF
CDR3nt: TGTGCCAGCAGTTTATCCCGGACAGGGGCCAATTCACCCCTCCACTTT

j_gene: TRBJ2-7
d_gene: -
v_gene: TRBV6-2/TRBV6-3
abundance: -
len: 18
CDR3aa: CASSYTEGRGALTYEQYF
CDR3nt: TGTGCCAGCAGTTACACGGAGGGACGAGGGGCCCTTACCTACGAGCAGTACTTC

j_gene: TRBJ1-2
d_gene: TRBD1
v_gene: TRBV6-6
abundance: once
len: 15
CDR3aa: CASSLTPTGSNGYTF
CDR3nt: TGTGCCAGCAGTTTGACTCCGACAGGGAGTAATGGCTACACCTTC

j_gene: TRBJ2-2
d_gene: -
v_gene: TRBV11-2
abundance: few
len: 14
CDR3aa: CASSFLGRAGELFF
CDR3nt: TGTGCCAGCAGCTTCCTAGGTCGGGCCGGGGAGCTGTTTTTT

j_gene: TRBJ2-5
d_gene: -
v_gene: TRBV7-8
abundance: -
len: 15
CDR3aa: CASIQPAGPLGTQYF
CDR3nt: TGTGCCAGCATCCAACCCGCGGGCCCTTTAGGGACCCAGTACTTC

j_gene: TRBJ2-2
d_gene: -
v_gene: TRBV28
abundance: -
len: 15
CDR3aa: CASILNPGNTGELFF
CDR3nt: TGTGCCAGCATACTTAACCCGGGTAACACCGGGGAGCTGTTTTTT

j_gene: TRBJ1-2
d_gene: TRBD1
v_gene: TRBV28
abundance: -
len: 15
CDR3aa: CASSLGTGADYGYTF
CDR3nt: TGTGCCAGCAGTTTAGGTACAGGGGCGGACTATGGCTACACCTTC

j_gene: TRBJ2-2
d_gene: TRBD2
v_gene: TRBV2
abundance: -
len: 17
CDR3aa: CASERGRRGANTGELFF
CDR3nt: TGTGCCAGCGAGCGGGGCCGAAGAGGGGCCAACACCGGGGAGCTGTTTTTT

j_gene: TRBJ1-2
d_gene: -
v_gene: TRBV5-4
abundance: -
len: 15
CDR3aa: CASSLVSRGRNGYTF
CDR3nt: TGTGCCAGCAGCTTGGTATCAAGGGGGAGAAATGGCTACACCTTC

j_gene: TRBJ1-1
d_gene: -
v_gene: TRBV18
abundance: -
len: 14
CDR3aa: CASSPSTANTEAFF
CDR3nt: TGTGCCAGCTCACCAAGCACCGCTAACACTGAAGCTTTCTTT

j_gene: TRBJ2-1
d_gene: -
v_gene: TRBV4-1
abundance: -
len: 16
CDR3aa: CASSPETAYSYNEQFF
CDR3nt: TGCGCCAGCAGCCCGGAAACAGCCTACTCCTACAATGAGCAGTTCTTC

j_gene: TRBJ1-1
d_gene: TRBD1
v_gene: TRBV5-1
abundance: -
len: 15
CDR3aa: CASSDGGQGNTEAFF
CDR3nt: TGCGCCAGCAGCGACGGGGGACAGGGCAACACTGAAGCTTTCTTT

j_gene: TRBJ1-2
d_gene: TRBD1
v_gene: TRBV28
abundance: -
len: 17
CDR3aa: CASSLPLTGNWDYGYTF
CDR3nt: TGTGCCAGCAGTTTACCATTGACAGGGAACTGGGACTATGGCTACACCTTC

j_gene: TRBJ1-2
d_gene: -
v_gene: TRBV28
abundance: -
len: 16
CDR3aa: CASSLRGTLSNYGYTF
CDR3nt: TGTGCCAGCAGTTTGCGGGGGACCCTATCTAACTATGGCTACACCTTC

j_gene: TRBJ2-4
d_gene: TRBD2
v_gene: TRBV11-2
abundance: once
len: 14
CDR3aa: CASSSPLGGRTHYF
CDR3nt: TGTGCCAGCAGCTCCCCGCTCGGCGGGAGGACCCATTACTTC

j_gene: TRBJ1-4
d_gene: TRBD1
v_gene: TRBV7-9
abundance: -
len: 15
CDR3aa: CASSLIRGPNEKLFF
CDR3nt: TGTGCCAGCAGCTTAATTAGGGGGCCGAATGAAAAACTGTTTTTT

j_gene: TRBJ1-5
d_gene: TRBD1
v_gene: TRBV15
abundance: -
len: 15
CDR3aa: CATSREDRANQPQHF
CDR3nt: TGTGCCACCAGCAGAGAAGACAGGGCTAATCAGCCCCAGCATTTT

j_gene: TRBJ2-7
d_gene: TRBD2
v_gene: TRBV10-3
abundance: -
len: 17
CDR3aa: CAIRRASGRANRNEQYF
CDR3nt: TGTGCCATCAGAAGGGCTAGCGGGAGGGCCAATCGGAACGAGCAGTACTTC

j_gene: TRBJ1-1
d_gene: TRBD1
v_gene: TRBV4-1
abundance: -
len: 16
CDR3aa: CASSQDQAGGWTEAFF
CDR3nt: TGCGCCAGCAGCCAAGATCAAGCAGGGGGCTGGACTGAAGCTTTCTTC

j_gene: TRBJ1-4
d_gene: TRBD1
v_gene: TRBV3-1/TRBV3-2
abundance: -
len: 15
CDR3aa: CASSHGQGIGEKLFF
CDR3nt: TGTGCCAGCAGCCATGGACAGGGGATAGGAGAAAAACTGTTTTTT

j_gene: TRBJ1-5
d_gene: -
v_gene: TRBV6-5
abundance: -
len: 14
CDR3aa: CASSYSARYQPQHF
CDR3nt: TGTGCCAGCAGTTACTCGGCCAGGTATCAGCCCCAGCATTTT

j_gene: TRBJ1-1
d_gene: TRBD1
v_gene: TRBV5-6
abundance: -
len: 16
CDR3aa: CASSLWGQGAHTEAFF
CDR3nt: TGTGCCAGCAGCTTATGGGGACAGGGGGCTCACACTGAAGCTTTCTTT

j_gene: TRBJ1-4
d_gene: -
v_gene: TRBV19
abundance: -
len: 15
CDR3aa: CASSIWAGGNEKLFF
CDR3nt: TGTGCCAGTAGTATATGGGCCGGGGGTAATGAAAAACTGTTTTTT

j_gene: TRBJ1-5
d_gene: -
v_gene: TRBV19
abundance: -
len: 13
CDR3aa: CASSRREFQPQHF
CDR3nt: TGTGCCAGTAGTAGGAGAGAGTTTCAGCCCCAGCATTTT

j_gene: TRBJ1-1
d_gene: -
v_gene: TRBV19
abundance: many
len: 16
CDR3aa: CASSIDPESGNTEAFF
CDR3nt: TGTGCCAGTAGTATAGACCCAGAATCGGGAAACACTGAAGCTTTCTTT

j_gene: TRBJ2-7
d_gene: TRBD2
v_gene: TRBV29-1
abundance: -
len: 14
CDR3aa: CSGVAGGPSNEQYF
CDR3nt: TGCAGCGGGGTAGCGGGAGGGCCCTCGAACGAGCAGTACTTC

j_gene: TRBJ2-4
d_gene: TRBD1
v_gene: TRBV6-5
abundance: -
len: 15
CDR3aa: CASRTDRGSKNIQYF
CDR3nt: TGTGCCAGCAGGACGGACAGGGGGTCCAAAAACATTCAGTACTTC